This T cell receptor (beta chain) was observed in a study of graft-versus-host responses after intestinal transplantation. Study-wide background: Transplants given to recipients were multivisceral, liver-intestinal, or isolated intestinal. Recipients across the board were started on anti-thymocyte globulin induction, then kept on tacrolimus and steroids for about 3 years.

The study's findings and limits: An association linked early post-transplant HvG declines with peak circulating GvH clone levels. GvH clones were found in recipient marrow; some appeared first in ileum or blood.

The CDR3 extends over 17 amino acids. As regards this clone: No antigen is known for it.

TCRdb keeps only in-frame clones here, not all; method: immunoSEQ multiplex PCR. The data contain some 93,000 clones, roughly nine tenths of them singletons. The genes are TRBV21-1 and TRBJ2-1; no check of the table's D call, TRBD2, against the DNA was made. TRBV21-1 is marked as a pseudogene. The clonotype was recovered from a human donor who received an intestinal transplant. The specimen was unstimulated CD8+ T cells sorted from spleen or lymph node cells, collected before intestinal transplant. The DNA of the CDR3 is TGTGCCAGCAGCATACCTCCCGGGACTAGTAATGGCAATGAGCAGTTCTTC. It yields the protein CASSIPPGTSNGNEQFF.